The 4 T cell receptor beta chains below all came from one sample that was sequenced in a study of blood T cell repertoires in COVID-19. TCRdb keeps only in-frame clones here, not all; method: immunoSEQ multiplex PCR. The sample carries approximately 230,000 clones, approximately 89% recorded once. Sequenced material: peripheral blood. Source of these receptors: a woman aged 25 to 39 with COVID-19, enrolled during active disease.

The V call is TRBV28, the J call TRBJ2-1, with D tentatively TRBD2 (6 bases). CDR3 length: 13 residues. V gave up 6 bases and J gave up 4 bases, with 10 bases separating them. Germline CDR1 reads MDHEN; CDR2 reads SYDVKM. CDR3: CASSPAGYNEQFF. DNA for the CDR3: TGTGCCAGCAGCCCCGCGGGATACAATGAGCAGTTCTTC.

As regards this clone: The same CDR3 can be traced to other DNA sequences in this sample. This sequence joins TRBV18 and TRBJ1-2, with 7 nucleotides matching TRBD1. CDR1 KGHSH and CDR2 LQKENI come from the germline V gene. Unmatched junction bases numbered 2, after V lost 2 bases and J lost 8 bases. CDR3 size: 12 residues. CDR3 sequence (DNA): TGTGCCAGCTCACCAGACAGGGACGGCTACACCTTC. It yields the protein CASSPDRDGYTF.

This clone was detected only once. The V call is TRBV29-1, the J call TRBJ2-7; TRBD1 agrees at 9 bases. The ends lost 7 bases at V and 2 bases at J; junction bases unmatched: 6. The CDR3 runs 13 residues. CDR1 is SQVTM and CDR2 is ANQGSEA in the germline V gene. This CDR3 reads CSARDRVTYEQYF. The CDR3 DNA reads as TGCAGCGCCCGGGACAGGGTTACCTACGAGCAGTACTTC.

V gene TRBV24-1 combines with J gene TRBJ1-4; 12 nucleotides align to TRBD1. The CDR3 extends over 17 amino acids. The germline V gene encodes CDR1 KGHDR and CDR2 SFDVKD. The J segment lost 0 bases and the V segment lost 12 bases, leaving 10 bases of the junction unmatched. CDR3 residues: CAPPRGQGAPTNEKLFF. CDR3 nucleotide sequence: TGTGCCCCCCCCCGGGGACAGGGGGCCCCAACTAATGAAAAACTGTTTTTT.